A selection of T cell receptor beta chains follows, all from one sample in a study of T cell changes during pregnancy in multiple sclerosis. Data came from immunoSEQ multiplex PCR; TCRdb stores just in-frame clones and leaves some out. This table has tens of thousands of clones, about 91% appearing once. The material sequenced was CD4+ T cells from peripheral blood mononuclear cells, taken in the first trimester of pregnancy. The receptors shown here come from a female donor with multiple sclerosis, enrolled in a pregnancy study. CDR3s include the opening cysteine and the closing phenylalanine or tryptophan. A clone size is listed for some rows: how often the clone was seen (once, few, many), or a class if it is expanded.

size: -; J: TRBJ1-2; V: TRBV7-9; CDR3: CASVEGDRPYGYTF
size: once; J: TRBJ2-7; V: TRBV11-3; CDR3: CASSPDRASEQYF
size: -; J: TRBJ1-6; V: TRBV15; CDR3: CATSRGGQGARNSPLHF
size: -; J: TRBJ2-7; V: TRBV9; CDR3: CASSPRVRDRPYEQYF
size: few; J: TRBJ2-2; V: TRBV7-2; CDR3: CASGDFTGELFF
size: -; J: TRBJ2-1; V: TRBV5-1; CDR3: CASSLASGTSDYEQFF
size: -; J: TRBJ1-6; V: TRBV10-3; CDR3: CAISSTGEYSPLHF
size: once; J: TRBJ2-4; V: TRBV2; CDR3: CASKPGLAGGTKNIQYF
size: -; J: TRBJ2-3; V: TRBV7-9; CDR3: CASNFDRQDTQYF
size: -; J: TRBJ2-7; V: TRBV9; CDR3: CASSVGGTGFSYEQYF
size: -; J: TRBJ2-3; V: TRBV5-1; CDR3: CASGRSSSTDTQYF
size: -; J: TRBJ2-7; V: TRBV18; CDR3: CASSPPSAGGDEQYF
size: once; J: TRBJ2-5; V: TRBV19; CDR3: CASSIRVTQGGIQETQYF
size: -; J: TRBJ2-5; V: TRBV18; CDR3: CASSRLAGDGETQYF
size: -; J: TRBJ1-2; V: TRBV30; CDR3: CAWSVVVKQRYGYTF
size: -; J: TRBJ1-1; V: TRBV27; CDR3: CASSLKQNTEAFF
size: -; J: TRBJ2-1; V: TRBV11-3; CDR3: CASSSRTGGTDNEQFF
size: -; J: TRBJ2-1; V: TRBV12-5; CDR3: CASGLPEGRGGRSNEQFF
size: -; J: TRBJ2-1; V: TRBV4-3; CDR3: CASSPIRDRGNEQFF
size: -; J: TRBJ1-1; V: TRBV18; CDR3: CASSPVFIPNTEAFF
size: -; J: TRBJ2-3; V: TRBV5-1; CDR3: CASSLGLAGGISTDTQYF
size: -; J: TRBJ1-2; V: TRBV29-1; CDR3: CSVEAGGPYGYTF
size: -; J: TRBJ2-3; V: TRBV11-2; CDR3: CASTLAGLSYTQYF
size: -; J: TRBJ1-1; V: TRBV18; CDR3: CASSRMRTGFDTEAFF
size: -; J: TRBJ1-2; V: TRBV7-2; CDR3: CASSLGVGQGSGYTF
size: -; J: TRBJ2-1; V: TRBV4-1; CDR3: CASSQSRLAGYNEQFF